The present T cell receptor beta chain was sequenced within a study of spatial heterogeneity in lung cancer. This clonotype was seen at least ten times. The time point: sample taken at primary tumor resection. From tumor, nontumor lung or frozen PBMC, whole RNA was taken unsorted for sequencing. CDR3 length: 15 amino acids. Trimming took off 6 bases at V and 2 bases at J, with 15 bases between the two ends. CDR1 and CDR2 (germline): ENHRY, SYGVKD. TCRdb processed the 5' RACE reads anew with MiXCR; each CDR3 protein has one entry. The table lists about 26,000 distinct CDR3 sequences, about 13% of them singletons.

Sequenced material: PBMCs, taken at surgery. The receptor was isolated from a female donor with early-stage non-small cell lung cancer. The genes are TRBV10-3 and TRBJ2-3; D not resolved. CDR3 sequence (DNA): TGTGCCATCAGGCCAGACGGCCCTTTCACAGATACGCAGTATTTT. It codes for CAIRPDGPFTDTQYF.